This TCR beta chain was obtained from a study of PD-1 blockade in classical Hodgkin lymphoma. Whole-study results and caveats: Factors driving the repertoire differences, possibly disease activity or prior therapy, remain undefined. The diversity seen at baseline in complete responders resembled that of newly diagnosed patients. CD4+ but not CD8+ TCR diversity rose significantly by C4D1.

Only in-frame clones appear in the TCRdb table, and some are missing; sequencing was by immunoSEQ multiplex PCR. The data contain 25,000 to 30,000 clones, about 78% of them singletons. About this clone itself: As yet, its antigen is unknown.

Each patient experienced a relapse that followed autologous stem cell transplantation, and brentuximab vedotin exposure varied. Classification of best responses gave complete response, partial response or progressive disease. The sample consisted of peripheral blood mononuclear cells (PBMCs), taken before the second cycle of nivolumab. This TCR was sampled from a human donor with classical Hodgkin lymphoma.

CDR3 residues: CASSQARVGGYTF. The DNA of the CDR3 is TGTGCCAGCAGCCAGGCGCGGGTTGGTGGCTACACCTTC. This chain links TRBV6-6 with TRBJ1-2; D is uncertain. V lost 6 bases, J lost 7 bases, and 15 bases lay in between. There are 13 residues in the CDR3. The germline gives CDR1 MNHNY, CDR2 SVGAGI (reference sequence).